What follows are 28 T cell receptor beta chains derived from one specimen sequenced in a study of identical twins. TCRdb called the 5' RACE reads again in MiXCR, with one record for every CDR3 protein. Seen here are 550,000 to 800,000 distinct CDR3 sequences, about 7.1% observed once, and the top ten hold around 1.6%. These records were also assigned to another study, of yellow fever vaccine responses in identical twins.

Sequenced material: PBMCs. The receptors were sampled from a woman aged 18-29 years in good health.

This clonotype was counted a few times. The CDR3 nucleotides are TGCAGTGCTAGAGAGGGGGTCCTCGAGCAGTACTTC. It is translated as CSAREGVLEQYF. The chain couples TRBV20-1 to TRBJ2-7; either TRBD1 or TRBD2 may supply D (5 bases each). The germline gives CDR1 DFQATT, CDR2 SNEGSKA (reference sequence). This CDR3 is built from 12 residues. V was clipped by 0 bases and J by 6 bases, with 9 bases between them.

The chain recombines TRBV4-1 with TRBJ2-7; 10 positions match TRBD1. CDR3 length equals 15 residues. Germline V lookup: CDR1 MGHRA, CDR2 YSYEKL. The ends lost 1 base at V and 3 bases at J; junction bases unmatched: 3. The CDR3 sequence is CASSQGRTGGYEQYF. The CDR3 DNA sequence: TGCGCCAGCAGCCAAGGACGGACAGGGGGCTACGAGCAGTACTTC.

The chain uses TRBV20-1 and TRBJ2-1; D possibly corresponds to TRBD2 (6 bases). The CDR3 loop spans 15 amino acids. V was trimmed by 0 bases and J by 3 bases, leaving 12 bases between them. The germline V gene encodes CDR1 DFQATT and CDR2 SNEGSKA (reference sequence). The CDR3 here is CSARDRRDFYNEQFF. DNA for the CDR3: TGCAGTGCTAGAGACCGACGGGACTTCTACAATGAGCAGTTCTTC.

This clonotype was seen a handful of times. The chain employs TRBV6-1 and TRBJ2-5; 10 bases map to TRBD1. V gave up 4 bases and J gave up 2 bases; unmatched junction bases: 7. Germline V CDR1 and CDR2: MNHNS, SASEGT. This CDR3 contains 16 residues. The CDR3 nucleotides are TGTGCCAGCAGTGCACCCCGGGACAGGGGTCAAGAGACCCAGTACTTC. It encodes CASSAPRDRGQETQYF.

In this sample, this clonotype turned up once. The V call is TRBV12-3 or TRBV12-4, the J call TRBJ2-5; 9 positions agree with TRBD1. V shed 6 bases, J shed 6 bases, and the junction held 14 bases outside the gene matches. The CDR3 sequence is 16 residues long. CDR3 nucleotides: TGTGCCAGCAGCCCTACCCCGGGACAGGGAAAAAAGACCCAGTACTTC. Its protein is CASSPTPGQGKKTQYF.

This clonotype was seen repeatedly, ten times or more. The gene calls are TRBV5-1 and TRBJ1-3, with TRBD1 matching over 8 bases. Germline-derived CDR1 and CDR2 are SGHRS and YFSETQ. J gave up 6 bases and V 7 bases, and 9 bases lay outside the gene matches. The CDR3 is 14 residues long. The CDR3 DNA reads as TGCGCCAGCGCCGAAGGACAGGGCGAAAACACCATATATTTT. It is translated as CASAEGQGENTIYF.

The V gene is TRBV10-3, the J gene TRBJ2-7; 9 bases agree with TRBD1. The CDR3 extends over 12 amino acids. V shed 7 bases, J shed 6 bases, and the junction held 4 bases outside the gene matches. From germline, CDR1 is ENHRY and CDR2 SYGVKD. The CDR3 here is CAITPDRGEQYF. The CDR3, as DNA: TGTGCCATCACTCCGGACAGGGGCGAGCAGTACTTC.

This clonotype was seen a few times. The chain carries TRBV7-2 and TRBJ1-2; D might be TRBD1 (6 bases). The V gene lost 5 bases and the J gene lost 1 base, with 14 bases spanning the gap. This CDR3 is built from 15 residues. Germline V gene lookup returns CDR1 SGHTA and CDR2 FQGNSA. CDR3 DNA sequence: TGTGCCAGCAGCCCCCCTGAGGGGGTTAACTATGGCTACACCTTC. It specifies CASSPPEGVNYGYTF.

In its sample, this clonotype was seen a few times. The chain employs TRBV7-2 and TRBJ2-2; D tentatively fits TRBD1 or TRBD2 (5 bases each). This CDR3 region has 14 residues. Trimming shortened V by 4 bases and J by 5 bases, and 11 bases separated the two germline ends. The germline V gene has CDR1 SGHTA and CDR2 FQGNSA. CDR3 sequence: CASSSRGVTGELFF. The CDR3 bases are TGTGCCAGCAGCTCTCGAGGGGTGACCGGGGAGCTGTTTTTT.

This clonotype was seen ten or more times. The rearrangement uses TRBV7-9 and TRBJ2-1; the D gene is possibly TRBD1 (5 bases). Trimming took off 3 bases at V and 8 bases at J, with 14 bases between the two ends. The CDR3 length is 14 residues. CDR1 is SEHNR and CDR2 is FQNEAQ in the germline V gene (reference sequence). The CDR3 DNA sequence: TGTGCCAGCAGCTTTAGGGGTGTATTGGATGAGCAGTTCTTC. Translation: CASSFRGVLDEQFF.

This clonotype was counted a few times. The chain joins TRBV20-1 to TRBJ2-7; D not resolved. Trimming pared 2 bases from V and 5 bases from J, leaving 13 bases between. The CDR3 covers 13 residues. Germline V gives CDR1 DFQATT, CDR2 SNEGSKA (reference sequence). The CDR3 DNA follows: TGCAGTGCTAGAATGGCCCCTGATAACGAGCAGTACGTC. Translated: CSARMAPDNEQYV.

This chain uses TRBV20-1 with TRBJ2-1, with 7 bases that match TRBD2. V shed 3 bases, J shed 2 bases, and the junction held 7 bases outside the gene matches. CDR1 is DFQATT and CDR2 is SNEGSKA in the germline V gene (reference sequence). This CDR3 is built from 15 residues. The CDR3 DNA sequence: TGCAGTGCTAGTGACGGGGGAGGGCCCTACAATGAGCAGTTCTTC. Translation: CSASDGGGPYNEQFF.

The V call is TRBV10-3, the J call TRBJ2-1; tentative D call: TRBD2 (7 bases). Germline V gene data show CDR1 as ENHRY and CDR2 as SYGVKD. The CDR3 loop spans 14 amino acids. V lost 8 bases to trimming and J lost 4 bases, with 15 bases between them. The CDR3 DNA follows: TGTGCCATCTTCGGGGGGCCCCGTTACAATGAGCAGTTCTTC. Amino acids: CAIFGGPRYNEQFF.

In its sample, this clonotype was seen a few times. This chain links TRBV9 with TRBJ1-1, with D tentatively TRBD1 (6 bases). V was clipped by 4 bases and J by 4 bases, with 17 bases between them. The CDR3 extends over 15 amino acids. Germline values: CDR1 SGDLS, CDR2 YYNGEE. The CDR3 nucleotides read TGTGCCAGCAGCCCTAGAGGGGGGTACGGCACTGAAGCTTTCTTT. This encodes CASSPRGGYGTEAFF.

The genes are TRBV12-3 or TRBV12-4 and TRBJ2-3; 9 bases agree with TRBD2. The V gene end was trimmed by 6 bases and the J gene end by 1 base; junction bases not matched to a gene: 5. This CDR3 is 15 amino acids long. This CDR3 is CASRSQRGGTDTQYF. The CDR3 coding sequence is TGTGCCAGCAGATCTCAGCGGGGGGGCACAGATACGCAGTATTTT.

The rearrangement joins TRBV29-1 to TRBJ2-1; D possibly matches TRBD1 or TRBD2 (5 bases each). This CDR3 comprises 15 residues. In germline, CDR1 is SQVTM, CDR2 ANQGSEA. Trimming removed 2 bases from V and 6 bases from J, with 17 bases in between. The CDR3, as DNA: TGCAGCGTTGAACTTCTCTGGGACGCCGGCAATGAGCAGTTCTTC. This encodes CSVELLWDAGNEQFF.

The chain employs TRBV6-6 and TRBJ1-1; a weak D match, TRBD1 (5 bases). Germline CDR1 is MNHNY and CDR2 is SVGAGI (reference sequence). Trimming pared 7 bases from V and 0 bases from J, leaving 6 bases between. This CDR3 has 12 residues. CDR3 protein: CASKTVNTEAFF. The CDR3 coding sequence is TGTGCCAGCAAGACAGTGAACACTGAAGCTTTCTTT.

This sequence joins TRBV28 and TRBJ2-1; D is possibly TRBD1 (5 bases). From germline, CDR1 is MDHEN and CDR2 SYDVKM. Trimming took 6 bases from V and 10 from J, leaving 13 bases between them. This CDR3 comprises 12 residues. CDR3 in amino acids: CASSQTGVEQFF. CDR3 nucleotides: TGTGCCAGCAGCCAAACAGGAGTAGAGCAGTTCTTC.

This clonotype came up many times. The chain employs TRBV25-1 and TRBJ1-1; D may be TRBD1 (5 bases). V lost 2 bases and J lost 4, with 8 bases in between. The CDR3 is 13 residues long. CDR1 and CDR2 from the germline V gene are MGHDK and SYGVNS. The CDR3 DNA follows: TGTGCCAGCAGTGAAGGCAGGGCCACTGAAGCTTTCTTT. Its protein is CASSEGRATEAFF.

This clonotype was observed many times. The chain links TRBV10-3 to TRBJ2-5, with TRBD1 identical over 7 bases. V lost 5 bases and J lost 3; bases outside the gene matches: 9. This CDR3 comprises 15 residues. Looked up from germline, CDR1 is ENHRY and CDR2 is SYGVKD. CDR3 in amino acids: CAISIYGTVEETQYF. CDR3 coding DNA: TGTGCCATCAGTATCTACGGGACAGTCGAAGAGACCCAGTACTTC.

This clonotype was counted many times. The chain has TRBV5-6 and TRBJ1-5, with D tentatively TRBD1 (6 bases). Germline CDR1 and CDR2: SGHDT and YYEEEE. The V gene lost 4 bases and the J gene lost 5 bases, with 13 bases spanning the gap. The CDR3 consists of 14 residues. As DNA, the CDR3 is TGTGCCAGCAGCGCCGGGACAAAAGATCAGCCCCAGCATTTT. Translated, it gives CASSAGTKDQPQHF.

This clonotype was picked up many times. The J gene is TRBJ2-7, the V gene TRBV5-1, with TRBD2 matching 12 bases. The CDR3 is made up of 15 amino acids. In germline, CDR1 is SGHRS, CDR2 YFSETQ. V lost 4 bases to trimming and J lost 2 bases; unmatched junction nucleotides: 4. The CDR3 region is CASSSGLAGPYEQYF. CDR3 coding DNA: TGCGCCAGCAGCAGCGGACTAGCGGGACCCTACGAGCAGTACTTC.

CDR3 nucleotide sequence: TGTGCCAGCAACAATCAAGGGGGCATAGCCACCGGGGAGCTGTTTTTT. This codes for CASNNQGGIATGELFF. V usage is TRBV12-3 or TRBV12-4 and J usage is TRBJ2-2; 7 bases line up with TRBD1. Trimming cost V 7 bases and J 4 bases; bases outside gene matches: 12. This CDR3 contains 16 residues.

This clonotype was detected ten times or more. The gene calls are TRBV3-1 and TRBJ1-4; D possibly corresponds to TRBD1 (5 bases). In germline, CDR1 is LGHDT, CDR2 YNNKEL (reference sequence). This CDR3 has 16 residues. Trimming stripped 6 bases from V and 0 bases from J, with 14 bases between. CDR3 protein: CASSETWTSTNEKLFF. The CDR3 coding sequence is TGTGCCAGCAGTGAAACCTGGACATCAACTAATGAAAAACTGTTTTTT.

This clonotype was seen many times. DNA of the CDR3: TGTGCCACCAGTAACCCCCGGGGGGCCTACAATGAGCAGTTCTTC. It translates to CATSNPRGAYNEQFF. V usage is TRBV24-1 and J usage is TRBJ2-1; 7 positions match TRBD2. Germline CDR1 KGHDR, CDR2 SFDVKD. The CDR3 has 15 amino acids. V shed 6 bases and J 2 bases; nucleotides not matched to a gene: 6.

This clonotype was counted ten times or more. The CDR3 sequence is CASSPLRTGGTNEQFF. In DNA, the CDR3 is TGTGCCAGCAGCCCTTTAAGGACAGGGGGCACGAATGAGCAGTTCTTC. J is TRBJ2-1 and V is TRBV5-5; 11 bases are a match to TRBD1. This CDR3 has 16 residues. CDR1 is SGHKS and CDR2 is YYEKEE in the germline V gene (reference sequence). The junction had 10 bases not matched to a gene; V was cut back by 4 bases and J by 7 bases.

This clonotype was observed many times. This chain's CDR3 is CSVEGAASGGYNEQFF. For the CDR3, the DNA is TGCAGCGTTGAAGGGGCGGCTAGCGGGGGGTACAATGAGCAGTTCTTC. J is TRBJ2-1 and V is TRBV29-1, with 11 nucleotides matching TRBD2. The CDR3 loop spans 16 amino acids. The germline CDR1 and CDR2 sequences are SQVTM and ANQGSEA. Losses at the gene ends were 1 base for V and 4 bases for J; bases not matched to a gene: 6.

This clonotype was seen many times. The chain is built from TRBV5-1 and TRBJ2-7, with D possibly being TRBD2 (6 bases). Trimming shortened V by 5 bases and J by 3 bases, and 15 bases separated the two germline ends. Per germline, CDR1 SGHRS and CDR2 YFSETQ. The CDR3 extends over 14 amino acids. CDR3 amino acids: CASRLGLASYEQYF. In DNA form, the CDR3 reads TGCGCCAGCAGGCTTGGGCTAGCGAGCTACGAGCAGTACTTC.